These 31 T cell receptor beta chains came from one sample sequenced in a study of tumor-infiltrating lymphocytes in localized non-small cell lung cancer (dated by TCRdb to the early 2020s). Libraries were constructed by the immunoSEQ multiplex PCR assay. Imported from immuneACCESS, the table was reduced by TCRdb to in-frame sequences with V and J called. These copies leave out some clones; in studies compared against another copy, an unresolved V gene accounts for under half, and the cause of the remainder is not known. The sample yields about 10,000 clones; around 76% were counted once. Approximately 19% of the sample is in the top ten clones. The sequenced sample was uninvolved lung tissue not adjacent to the tumor. The receptors here all came from a human donor with non-small cell lung cancer.

By sample share, this clone is medium-sized. This rearrangement joins TRBV7-2 to TRBJ1-2; D unclear. The V gene's germline CDR1 is SGHTA and CDR2 FQGNSA. V lost 5 bases and J 4 bases, leaving 8 bases between the germline ends. CDR3 length equals 12 residues. The CDR3 bases are TGTGCCAGCAGCCCCCGGGGCTATGGCTACACCTTC. It encodes CASSPRGYGYTF.

As DNA, the CDR3 is TGTGCCAGCGAGAGGGGGAGGACCACTGAAGCTTTCTTT. This encodes CASERGRTTEAFF. The genes are TRBV6-1 and TRBJ1-1; D may be TRBD1 (6 bases). Trimming took off 8 bases at V and 4 bases at J, with 14 bases between the two ends. Germline V gives CDR1 MNHNS, CDR2 SASEGT. This CDR3 spans 13 amino acids.

This clone appeared once. The chain carries TRBV2 and TRBJ2-1; D possibly corresponds to TRBD2 (5 bases). The CDR3 totals 16 residues. V was clipped by 4 bases and J by 0 bases, with 13 bases between them. Germline lookup yields CDR1 SNHLY and CDR2 FYNNEI. CDR3 loop: CASSGPGRSSYNEQFF. CDR3 bases: TGTGCCAGCAGTGGTCCGGGAAGGAGCTCCTACAATGAGCAGTTCTTC.

This clone was seen just once. The genes are TRBV28 and TRBJ2-7, with D maybe TRBD1 (6 bases). V was pared by 5 bases and J by 8 bases, with 19 bases between. The CDR3 consists of 14 residues. CDR1 MDHEN and CDR2 SYDVKM come from the germline V gene. CDR3 nucleotide sequence: TGTGCCAGCAGTCCGGCCCAGGGGTTTGGAAAGCAGTACTTC. As protein: CASSPAQGFGKQYF.

The chain couples TRBV6-5 to TRBJ1-1; weak D call: TRBD1 (6 bases). Germline assignment: CDR1 MNHEY and CDR2 SVGAGI. The CDR3 loop spans 15 amino acids. V shed 6 bases and J shed 0 bases, with 14 bases lying between them. CDR3 in amino acids: CASSPEQGLNTEAFF. CDR3 sequence (DNA): TGTGCCAGCAGCCCCGAACAGGGACTGAACACTGAAGCTTTCTTT.

The V gene is TRBV5-5, the J gene TRBJ2-1; 10 bases are shared with TRBD1. The CDR3 consists of 15 residues. V lost 4 bases, J lost 4 bases, and 5 bases stayed unmatched. The germline gives CDR1 SGHKS, CDR2 YYEKEE (reference sequence). The CDR3 DNA is TGTGCCAGCAGCCGGGACAGGGGAGGGTACAATGAGCAGTTCTTC. This gives the protein CASSRDRGGYNEQFF.

V usage is TRBV7-2 and J usage is TRBJ1-1; D remains unclear. Trimming cost V 0 bases and J 8 bases, with 10 bases left between them. Germline lookup yields CDR1 SGHTA and CDR2 FQGNSA. CDR3 length: 13 amino acids. The CDR3, as DNA: TGTGCCAGCAGCTTAGCGCTAATTAAGGAAGCTTTCTTT. This translates into CASSLALIKEAFF.

The chain carries TRBV2 and TRBJ2-3, with D hard to call. Germline loops: CDR1 SNHLY, CDR2 FYNNEI. The CDR3 length is 12 residues. The V and J ends lost 4 bases and 7 bases respectively, with 9 bases between them. CDR3 amino acids: CASSVGPNTQYF. Here the CDR3 DNA reads TGTGCCAGCAGTGTGGGTCCTAATACGCAGTATTTT.

J is TRBJ2-2 and V is TRBV30; D might be TRBD2 (6 bases). Trimming removed 8 bases from V and 7 bases from J, with 23 bases in between. There are 15 residues in the CDR3. Germline V gene sequence: CDR1 GTSNPN, CDR2 SVGIG (reference sequence). The CDR3 DNA reads as TGTGCCGCCTCCTTGGGGGGTCGAGGCGTCGGGGAGCTGTTTTTT. Translation gives CAASLGGRGVGELFF.

In its sample, this clone was seen once. The rearrangement links TRBV5-4 to TRBJ2-3; D is possibly TRBD2 (6 bases). Trimming shortened V by 7 bases and J by 2 bases, and 11 bases separated the two germline ends. The CDR3 consists of 13 residues. CDR1 is SGHNT, CDR2 YYREEE, per germline (reference sequence). The CDR3: CASSSASTDTQYF. The CDR3 bases are TGTGCCAGCTCTAGCGCCTCCACAGATACGCAGTATTTT.

The chain recombines TRBV25-1 with TRBJ1-2; 9 nucleotides match TRBD1. This CDR3 comprises 18 residues. V trimming: 4 bases; J trimming: 4 bases; junction bases outside the gene matches: 16. The germline V gene has CDR1 MGHDK and CDR2 SYGVNS. CDR3 DNA: TGTGCCAGCAGTGCCCGGTCCTTATCGGGACAGGGCAGCTATGGCTACACCTTC. Protein: CASSARSLSGQGSYGYTF.

In its sample, this clone was seen a few times. The gene calls are TRBV9 and TRBJ2-3, with D tentatively TRBD2 (5 bases). This CDR3 is built from 15 residues. Germline V gene sequence: CDR1 SGDLS, CDR2 YYNGEE. Trimming cost V 3 bases and J 1 base, with 12 bases left between them. For the CDR3, the DNA is TGTGCCAGCAGCGAAACCGACGGGGGCACAGATACGCAGTATTTT. Translation gives CASSETDGGTDTQYF. Complete variable domain (other parts from reference TRBV9 and TRBJ2-3): DSGVTQTPKHLITATGQRVTLRCSPRSGDLSVYWYQQSLDQGLQFLIQYYNGEERAKGNILERFSAQQFPDLHSELNLSSLELGDSALYFCASSETDGGTDTQYFGPGTRLTVL.

The chain employs TRBV29-1 and TRBJ2-2; TRBD1 matches 11 bases. Looked up from germline, CDR1 is SQVTM and CDR2 is ANQGSEA. This CDR3 is 14 amino acids long. Germline trimming cut 7 bases from V and 3 bases from J; bases unmatched to any gene: 4. As DNA, the CDR3 is TGCAGCGGGCGGGGACAGGGGGACACCGGGGAGCTGTTTTTT. Its translation is CSGRGQGDTGELFF.

The chain combines TRBV29-1 with TRBJ2-3; no firm D call. Germline values: CDR1 SQVTM, CDR2 ANQGSEA. This CDR3 spans 12 amino acids. V lost 2 bases and J lost 0, with 3 bases in between. The CDR3 region is CSVETSTDTQYF. The CDR3 DNA sequence: TGCAGCGTTGAAACTAGCACAGATACGCAGTATTTT.

This clone was found once. V usage is TRBV28 and J usage is TRBJ2-6; D uncertain. CDR1 and CDR2 from the germline V gene are MDHEN and SYDVKM. The CDR3 runs 16 residues. V lost 7 bases and J lost 2, with 15 bases in between. The CDR3 reads CASTPHDTPGANVLTF. CDR3 DNA sequence: TGTGCCAGCACCCCCCACGATACTCCTGGGGCCAACGTCCTGACTTTC. Looking up the rest from reference TRBV28 and TRBJ2-6 gives the full variable domain: DVKVTQSSRYLVKRTGEKVFLECVQDMDHENMFWYRQDPGLGLRLIYFSYDVKMKEKGDIPEGYSVSREKKERFSLILESASTNQTSMYLCASTPHDTPGANVLTFGAGSRLTVL.

V and J are TRBV28 and TRBJ2-3, with 10 bases matching TRBD2. Germline lookup yields CDR1 MDHEN and CDR2 SYDVKM. J was trimmed by 4 bases and V by 3 bases; bases with no gene match: 10. The CDR3 consists of 17 residues. CDR3 sequence: CASSFWLAGAGPDTQYF. The CDR3 coding sequence is TGTGCCAGCAGTTTTTGGCTAGCGGGAGCGGGTCCAGATACGCAGTATTTT.

This clone was counted only a few times. The chain carries TRBV4-1 and TRBJ1-2, with 10 positions matching TRBD1. CDR3 size: 15 residues. Germline lookup yields CDR1 MGHRA and CDR2 YSYEKL. The junction had 7 bases not matched to a gene; V was cut back by 4 bases and J by 5 bases. The CDR3 DNA sequence: TGCGCCAGCAGCCCAGACAGGGGGCAATGGTATGGCTACACCTTC. The encoded protein is CASSPDRGQWYGYTF.

The CDR3 nucleotides read TGTGCCAGCAGCCAAGATGTCGGGGCTTATAATTCACCCCTCCACTTT. The encoded protein is CASSQDVGAYNSPLHF. The V call is TRBV14, the J call TRBJ1-6; TRBD1 might be the D (5 bases). The CDR3 has 16 residues. In germline, CDR1 is SGHDN, CDR2 FVKESK. Trimming cost V 0 bases and J 4 bases, with 10 bases left between them.

The rearrangement links TRBV7-8 to TRBJ2-7; 8 bases map to TRBD2. This CDR3 comprises 12 residues. Per the germline V gene, CDR1 is SGHVS and CDR2 is FQNEAQ. The CDR3 DNA sequence: TGTGCTACCGGGGGGGGAGCCTACGAGCAGTACTTC. Translating gives CATGGGAYEQYF. Full variable domain (missing parts from reference TRBV7-8 and TRBJ2-7): GAGVSQSPRYKVAKRGQDVALRCDPISGHVSLFWYQQALGQGPEFLTYFQNEAQLDKSGLPSDRFFAERPEGSVSTLKIQRTQQEDSAVYLCATGGGAYEQYFGPGTRLTVT.

V gene TRBV9 combines with J gene TRBJ2-5, with 14 bases that match TRBD2. With V trimmed by 2 bases and J by 4 bases, 1 base remained unmatched. The CDR3 is made up of 15 amino acids. Germline V CDR1 and CDR2: SGDLS, YYNGEE. CDR3 coding DNA: TGTGCCAGCAGCGTCGGGACTAGCGGGGGAGAGACCCAGTACTTC. The encoded protein is CASSVGTSGGETQYF.

The chain combines TRBV9 with TRBJ2-6; D gene uncertain. Germline V gene data show CDR1 as SGDLS and CDR2 as YYNGEE. The V and J ends lost 1 base and 0 bases respectively, with 5 bases between them. CDR3 size: 15 residues. CDR3 sequence: CASSVPSSGANVLTF. The CDR3 coding sequence is TGTGCCAGCAGCGTACCCAGCTCTGGGGCCAACGTCCTGACTTTC.

The rearrangement joins TRBV30 to TRBJ2-7; the D is unclear. Germline CDR1 reads GTSNPN; CDR2 reads SVGIG (reference sequence). This CDR3 comprises 15 residues. Trimming shortened V by 0 bases and J by 2 bases, and 14 bases separated the two germline ends. CDR3 in DNA: TGTGCCTGGAGTGTAGAGACTGTCTTCGCCTACGAGCAGTACTTC. Translation: CAWSVETVFAYEQYF.

The J gene is TRBJ2-6, the V gene TRBV4-3, with a possible D match to TRBD1 (5 bases). CDR3 length: 17 residues. Germline CDR1 reads LGHNA; CDR2 reads YSLEER. Trimming took off 1 base at V and 4 bases at J, with 14 bases between the two ends. CDR3: CASSQGIGATGANVLTF. The CDR3 DNA follows: TGCGCCAGCAGCCAAGGTATAGGGGCAACGGGGGCCAACGTCCTGACTTTC.

The CDR3: CASSRGRMNTGELFF. The CDR3 coding sequence is TGTGCCAGCAGCCGGGGACGGATGAACACCGGGGAGCTGTTTTTT. This chain uses TRBV6-6 with TRBJ2-2; D tentatively fits TRBD1 or TRBD2 (5 bases each). Germline CDR1 MNHNY, CDR2 SVGAGI (reference sequence). This CDR3 region has 15 residues. V shed 6 bases and J shed 1 base, with 12 bases lying between them.

The V call is TRBV4-2, the J call TRBJ1-6, with a weak D call TRBD1 (5 bases). The germline V gene encodes CDR1 LGHNA and CDR2 YNFKEQ. The CDR3 is 18 residues long. V was trimmed by 0 bases and J by 7 bases, leaving 19 bases between them. The CDR3 nucleotides read TGTGCCAGCAGCCAAGATGGGGGGGGTGGCAGCGCGAATTCACCCCTCCACTTT. Translated, it gives CASSQDGGGGSANSPLHF.

V gene TRBV9 combines with J gene TRBJ2-4; weak D call: TRBD1 (6 bases). The CDR3 sequence is 14 residues long. The germline gives CDR1 SGDLS, CDR2 YYNGEE. The V end was cut by 4 bases, the J end by 5 bases, with 13 bases between. The CDR3 nucleotides read TGTGCCAGCAGCCCGGGGTGGGGGCAAAACATTCAGTACTTC. It specifies CASSPGWGQNIQYF.

V and J are TRBV6-1 and TRBJ1-1; possibly TRBD1 for D (6 bases). V lost 6 bases to trimming and J lost 5 bases, with 16 bases between them. The CDR3 totals 14 residues. Germline lookup yields CDR1 MNHNS and CDR2 SASEGT. The DNA for the CDR3 is TGTGCCAGCAGGGAGACAGGTAGTCGGACTGAAGCTTTCTTT. Its protein is CASRETGSRTEAFF.

The genes are TRBV10-3 and TRBJ1-1; maybe TRBD1 (6 bases). Trimming removed 5 bases at V and 4 bases at J, with 14 bases between. The germline V gene encodes CDR1 ENHRY and CDR2 SYGVKD. This CDR3 is built from 14 residues. The CDR3 bases are TGTGCCATCAGTCCAGGGGTCCAGGGCACTGAAGCTTTCTTT. Protein sequence: CAISPGVQGTEAFF.

The gene calls are TRBV5-1 and TRBJ2-4; D gene ambiguous. V lost 5 bases and J lost 7, with 16 bases in between. The CDR3 sequence is 14 residues long. CDR1 and CDR2 from the germline V gene are SGHRS and YFSETQ. CDR3 protein: CASRRQGRDNIQYF. CDR3 DNA: TGCGCCAGCAGAAGACAAGGAAGAGATAACATTCAGTACTTC.

The V call is TRBV29-1, the J call TRBJ1-1, with D possibly matching TRBD1 (5 bases). CDR1 is SQVTM, CDR2 ANQGSEA, per germline. Trimming shortened V by 3 bases and J by 2 bases, and 16 bases separated the two germline ends. The CDR3 consists of 15 residues. The CDR3 region is CSVEGRRASNTEAFF. The CDR3 DNA sequence: TGCAGCGTTGAGGGACGAAGGGCCTCCAACACTGAAGCTTTCTTT.

This clone was seen only a few times. The DNA of the CDR3 is TGTGCCAGCAAGGGACAGCAGTATTTT. Translated, it gives CASKGQQYF. This chain joins TRBV14 and TRBJ2-3; D might be TRBD1 (6 bases). Germline CDR1 reads SGHDN; CDR2 reads FVKESK. The CDR3 spans 9 residues. V lost 7 bases and J lost 11, with 7 bases in between.